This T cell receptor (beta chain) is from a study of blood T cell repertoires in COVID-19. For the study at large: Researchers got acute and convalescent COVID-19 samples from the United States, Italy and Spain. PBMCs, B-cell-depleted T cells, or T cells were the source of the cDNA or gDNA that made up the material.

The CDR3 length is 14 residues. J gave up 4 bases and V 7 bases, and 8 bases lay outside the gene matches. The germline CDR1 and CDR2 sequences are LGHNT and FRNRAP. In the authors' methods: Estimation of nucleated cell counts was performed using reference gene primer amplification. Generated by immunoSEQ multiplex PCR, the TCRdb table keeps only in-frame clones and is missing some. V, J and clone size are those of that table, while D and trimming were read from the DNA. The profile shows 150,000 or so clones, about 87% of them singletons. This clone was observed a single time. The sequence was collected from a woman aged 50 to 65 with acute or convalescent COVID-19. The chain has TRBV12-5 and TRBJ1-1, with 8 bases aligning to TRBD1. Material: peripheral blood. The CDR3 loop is CASAPLGTGTEAFF. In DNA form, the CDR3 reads TGTGCTAGTGCCCCGCTTGGGACAGGCACTGAAGCTTTCTTT.